Following are 17 T cell receptor beta chains from one sample sequenced in a study of blood T cell repertoires in COVID-19. Clones were sequenced by immunoSEQ multiplex PCR, and TCRdb holds only the in-frame ones, with some missing. Of about 270,000 clones detected, 88% appear once; the ten largest clones hold approximately 2%. The sample comprised PBMCs or T cells enriched from blood (not recorded which). The receptors shown here come from an older woman in a cohort exposed to, infected with or recovered from COVID-19 (not recorded which).

The DNA for the CDR3 is TGCAGCGTTCTGCTAGGGGGCGATGTGAGGCCCTTCTTT. The encoded protein is CSVLLGGDVRPFF. The chain is built from TRBV29-1 and TRBJ1-1, with 7 bases that match TRBD1. Germline V CDR1 and CDR2: SQVTM, ANQGSEA. V shed 5 bases and J 14 bases; nucleotides not matched to a gene: 17. This CDR3 spans 13 amino acids.

The rearrangement joins TRBV6-5 to TRBJ2-7; 13 nucleotides match TRBD2. This CDR3 comprises 14 residues. Germline values: CDR1 MNHEY, CDR2 SVGAGI. V lost 4 bases to trimming and J lost 4 bases; unmatched junction nucleotides: 1. The CDR3 protein is CASSLTSGRYEQYF. CDR3 sequence (DNA): TGTGCCAGCAGTTTGACTAGCGGGAGGTACGAGCAGTACTTC.

The chain carries TRBV19 and TRBJ2-1; 8 bases are shared with TRBD2. Germline CDR1 LNHDA, CDR2 SQIVND (reference sequence). This CDR3 is built from 16 residues. J gave up 4 bases and V 4 bases, and 9 bases lay outside the gene matches. CDR3 nucleotide sequence: TGTGCCAGTAGTAAAACGGGAGGGCCTTTGTACAATGAGCAGTTCTTC. Translated: CASSKTGGPLYNEQFF.

The J gene is TRBJ2-2, the V gene TRBV15; no clear D gene. This CDR3 has 15 residues. Trimming left V 0 bases short and J 7 bases short, with 12 bases between. Per the germline V gene, CDR1 is LNHNV and CDR2 is YYDKDF (reference sequence). The CDR3 coding sequence is TGTGCCACCAGCAGAGATTTAGAGTTAGTCGGGGAGCTGTTTTTT. Translating it yields CATSRDLELVGELFF.

The CDR3 DNA follows: TGTGCCACCAGCAGAGAACCGCCCCGAGGGCAAAAACTGTTTTTT. Amino acid sequence: CATSREPPRGQKLFF. The chain uses TRBV15 and TRBJ1-4; D uncertain. Per germline, CDR1 LNHNV and CDR2 YYDKDF (reference sequence). Trimming stripped 0 bases from V and 9 bases from J, with 14 bases between. There are 15 residues in the CDR3.

The rearrangement uses TRBV4-3 and TRBJ1-1; 9 bases match TRBD1. The germline V gene encodes CDR1 LGHNA and CDR2 YSLEER. CDR3 length: 16 amino acids. The V and J ends lost 0 bases and 1 base, in that order; junction bases with no gene match: 3. CDR3 residues: CASSQDPQGANTEAFF. As DNA, the CDR3 is TGCGCCAGCAGCCAAGATCCACAGGGGGCGAACACTGAAGCTTTCTTT.

The chain combines TRBV4-3 with TRBJ2-3; 7 positions match TRBD1. This CDR3 is 15 amino acids long. Looked up from germline, CDR1 is LGHNA and CDR2 is YSLEER. Germline trimming cut 0 bases from V and 4 bases from J; bases unmatched to any gene: 4. CDR3 region: CASSQDYQGADTQYF. Here the CDR3 DNA reads TGCGCCAGCAGCCAAGATTACCAGGGGGCAGATACGCAGTATTTT.

The V gene is TRBV7-3, the J gene TRBJ2-3; D unresolved. CDR3 length equals 13 residues. Trimming pared 1 base from V and 4 bases from J, leaving 6 bases between. Germline loops: CDR1 SGHTA, CDR2 FQGTGA. Here the CDR3 DNA reads TGTGCCAGCAGCTTAATGCGGTCAGATACGCAGTATTTT. Translating gives CASSLMRSDTQYF. Looking up the rest from reference TRBV7-3 and TRBJ2-3 gives the full variable domain: GAGVSQTPSNKVTEKGKYVELRCDPISGHTALYWYRQSLGQGPEFLIYFQGTGAADDSGLPNDRFFAVRPEGSVSTLKIQRTERGDSAVYLCASSLMRSDTQYFGPGTRLTVL.

The chain combines TRBV6-4 with TRBJ2-3; possible D gene TRBD2, 6 bases. The CDR3 consists of 16 residues. With 0 bases removed from V and 0 bases from J, the gap between germline ends came to 10 bases. Germline V gives CDR1 MRHNA, CDR2 SNTAGT. The CDR3 DNA reads TGTGCCAGCAGTGACTCCCAAAGCGGGAGCACAGATACGCAGTATTTT. Amino acid sequence: CASSDSQSGSTDTQYF.

This chain uses TRBV4-1 with TRBJ2-7; TRBD2 matches 13 bases. Germline CDR1 reads MGHRA; CDR2 reads YSYEKL. This CDR3 has 21 residues. J was trimmed by 7 bases and V by 1 base; bases with no gene match: 22. In DNA, the CDR3 is TGCGCCAGCAGCCAAGCAGTCATCCCTCCTAAGGGTACTAGCGGGAGGGATGAGCAGTACTTC. Translating it yields CASSQAVIPPKGTSGRDEQYF.

The chain employs TRBV24-1 and TRBJ1-5, with 9 positions matching TRBD1. CDR1 is KGHDR, CDR2 SFDVKD, per germline. The CDR3 is 16 residues long. With 4 bases clipped from V and 6 bases from J, the junction kept 9 bases outside the gene matches. DNA of the CDR3: TGTGCCACCAGTGACTCGGGACAGGGAATGGGTCAGCCCCAGCATTTT. It codes for CATSDSGQGMGQPQHF.

This clone was counted once. The chain is built from TRBV2 and TRBJ1-5; D ambiguous. The germline CDR1 and CDR2 sequences are SNHLY and FYNNEI. V dropped 6 bases and J dropped 2 bases, with 8 bases sitting between them. The CDR3 contains 13 residues. The DNA for the CDR3 is TGTGCCAGCAGGGGCATGGGCAATCAGCCCCAGCATTTT. This codes for CASRGMGNQPQHF.

This clone occurred once. The chain couples TRBV5-4 to TRBJ2-7; D not certain. There are 13 residues in the CDR3. V was trimmed by 1 base and J by 6 bases, leaving 11 bases between them. The germline CDR1 and CDR2 sequences are SGHNT and YYREEE (reference sequence). The DNA of the CDR3 is TGTGCCAGCAGCTTGACAGATTTTGGCGAGCAGTACTTC. This codes for CASSLTDFGEQYF.

The V call is TRBV9, the J call TRBJ2-1, with TRBD2 matching 11 bases. The ends lost 0 bases at V and 8 bases at J; junction bases unmatched: 7. This CDR3 is 16 amino acids long. The germline V gene encodes CDR1 SGDLS and CDR2 YYNGEE. CDR3 loop: CASSVVLAGGGDEQFF. CDR3 bases: TGTGCCAGCAGCGTAGTTCTAGCGGGGGGAGGCGATGAGCAGTTCTTC.

This chain joins TRBV5-1 and TRBJ2-2; 12 positions agree with TRBD1. The CDR3 extends over 17 amino acids. Per germline, CDR1 SGHRS and CDR2 YFSETQ. V lost 0 bases to trimming and J lost 7 bases; unmatched junction nucleotides: 7. DNA of the CDR3: TGCGCCAGCAGCTTGGTTGGGACAGGGGGCGCCGGCGGGGAGCTGTTTTTT. Its protein product is CASSLVGTGGAGGELFF.

The gene calls are TRBV5-1 and TRBJ2-3, with TRBD1 identical over 7 bases. CDR1 and CDR2 (germline): SGHRS, YFSETQ. V shed 0 bases and J 3 bases; nucleotides not matched to a gene: 7. This CDR3 comprises 16 residues. CDR3 sequence (DNA): TGCGCCAGCAGCTTGGCGCCGACAGGGTTAACAGATACGCAGTATTTT. Its translation: CASSLAPTGLTDTQYF.

The genes are TRBV2 and TRBJ2-7; TRBD1 might be the D (6 bases). V was clipped by 5 bases and J by 4 bases, with 12 bases between them. Germline-derived CDR1 and CDR2 are SNHLY and FYNNEI. The CDR3 sequence is 13 residues long. The CDR3: CASSYTQGYEQYF. The CDR3 DNA reads TGTGCCAGCAGTTATACACAGGGTTACGAGCAGTACTTC.